The TCR beta chain described here comes from a study of post-analysis software for immune sequencing data. Study context: Clinical courses comprised relapsing-remitting, secondary progressive and progressive-relapsing multiple sclerosis.

The junction had 3 bases not matched to a gene; V was cut back by 3 bases and J by 1 base. The germline CDR1 and CDR2 sequences are DFQATT and SNEGSKA (reference sequence). CDR3 size: 16 residues. About this clonotype: Its antigen is currently unknown.

Study-wide results and limits: There was significantly lower normalized Chao1 diversity in multiple sclerosis patients than in controls. Relative to controls, patients had about five TRBV segments at higher frequency, with TRBV5-6, TRBV5-1 and TRBV20-1 among these.

cDNA libraries for TCR beta contained unique molecular identifiers. Input of roughly 0.85 to 11 million T cells yielded around 460,000 cDNA molecules. TCRdb reanalysed the PCR reads using MiXCR and keeps one entry per CDR3 protein. The sample records roughly 670,000 distinct CDR3 sequences, approximately 60% being singletons. The sequence came from a girl aged 2 to 9 with multiple sclerosis. This rearrangement joins TRBV20-1 to TRBJ2-6; 10 bases match TRBD1. Material: blood. CDR3 sequence reads: CSASWDRGSGANVLTF. The CDR3 nucleotides read TGCAGTGCTAGTTGGGACAGGGGTTCTGGGGCCAACGTCCTGACTTTC.